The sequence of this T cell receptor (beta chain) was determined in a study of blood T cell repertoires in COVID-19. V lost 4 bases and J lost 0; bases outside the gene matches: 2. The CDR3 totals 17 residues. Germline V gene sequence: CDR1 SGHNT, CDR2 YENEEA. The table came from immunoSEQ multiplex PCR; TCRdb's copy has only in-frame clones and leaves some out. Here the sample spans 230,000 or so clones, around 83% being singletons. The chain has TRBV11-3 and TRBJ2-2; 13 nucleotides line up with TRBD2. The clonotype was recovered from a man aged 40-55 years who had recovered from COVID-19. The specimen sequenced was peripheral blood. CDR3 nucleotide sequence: TGTGCCAGCAGCTCAGGGACTAGCGGGACGAACACCGGGGAGCTGTTTTTT. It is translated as CASSSGTSGTNTGELFF.